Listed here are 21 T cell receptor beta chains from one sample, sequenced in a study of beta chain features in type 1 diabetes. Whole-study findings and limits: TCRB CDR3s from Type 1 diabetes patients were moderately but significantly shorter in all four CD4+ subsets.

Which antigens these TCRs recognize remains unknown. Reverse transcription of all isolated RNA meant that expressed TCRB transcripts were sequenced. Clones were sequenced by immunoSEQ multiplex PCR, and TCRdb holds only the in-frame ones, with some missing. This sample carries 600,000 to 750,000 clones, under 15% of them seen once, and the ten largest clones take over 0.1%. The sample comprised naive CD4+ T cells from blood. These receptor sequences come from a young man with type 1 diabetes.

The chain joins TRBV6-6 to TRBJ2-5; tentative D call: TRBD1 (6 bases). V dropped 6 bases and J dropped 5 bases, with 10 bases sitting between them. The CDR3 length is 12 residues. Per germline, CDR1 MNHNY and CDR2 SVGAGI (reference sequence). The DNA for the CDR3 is TGTGCCAGCAGCTACAGGGCGGAGACCCAGTACTTC. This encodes CASSYRAETQYF.

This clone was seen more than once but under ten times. The CDR3 region is CASSPTEDRGSGYTF. The CDR3, as DNA: TGTGCCAGCTCACCAACGGAGGACAGGGGAAGCGGCTACACCTTC. The gene calls are TRBV18 and TRBJ1-2; 9 positions agree with TRBD1. With V trimmed by 2 bases and J by 8 bases, 9 bases remained unmatched. The CDR3 loop spans 15 amino acids. Germline CDR1 reads KGHSH; CDR2 reads LQKENI.

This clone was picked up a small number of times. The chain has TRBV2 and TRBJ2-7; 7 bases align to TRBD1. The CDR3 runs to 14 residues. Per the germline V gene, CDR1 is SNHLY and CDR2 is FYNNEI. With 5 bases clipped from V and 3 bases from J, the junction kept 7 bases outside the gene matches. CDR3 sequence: CASSHGTEDYEQYF. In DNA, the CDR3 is TGTGCCAGCAGTCACGGGACAGAGGACTACGAGCAGTACTTC.

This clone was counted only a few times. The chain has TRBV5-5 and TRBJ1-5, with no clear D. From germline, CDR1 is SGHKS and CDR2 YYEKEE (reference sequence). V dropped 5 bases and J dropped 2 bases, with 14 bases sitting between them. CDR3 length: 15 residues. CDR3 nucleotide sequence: TGTGCCAGCAGTAAAGGACGGCTGGGCAATCAGCCCCAGCATTTT. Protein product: CASSKGRLGNQPQHF. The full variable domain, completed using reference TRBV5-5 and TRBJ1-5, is DAGVTQSPTHLIKTRGQQVTLRCSPISGHKSVSWYQQVLGQGPQFIFQYYEKEERGRGNFPDRFSARQFPNYSSELNVNALLLGDSALYLCASSKGRLGNQPQHFGDGTRLSIL.

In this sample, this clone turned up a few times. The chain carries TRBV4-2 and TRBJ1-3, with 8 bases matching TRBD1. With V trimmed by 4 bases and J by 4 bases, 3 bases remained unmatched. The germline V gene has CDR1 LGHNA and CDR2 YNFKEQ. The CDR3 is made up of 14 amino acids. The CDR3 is CASSPQGDGNTIYF. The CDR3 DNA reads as TGTGCCAGCAGCCCACAGGGGGACGGAAACACCATATATTTT.

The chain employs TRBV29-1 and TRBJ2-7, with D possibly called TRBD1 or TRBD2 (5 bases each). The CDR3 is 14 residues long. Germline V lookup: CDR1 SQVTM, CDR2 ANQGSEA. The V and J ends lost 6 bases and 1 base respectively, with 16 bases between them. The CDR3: CSVAVPGRSYEQYF. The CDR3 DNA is TGCAGCGTCGCCGTCCCGGGACGGTCCTACGAGCAGTACTTC.

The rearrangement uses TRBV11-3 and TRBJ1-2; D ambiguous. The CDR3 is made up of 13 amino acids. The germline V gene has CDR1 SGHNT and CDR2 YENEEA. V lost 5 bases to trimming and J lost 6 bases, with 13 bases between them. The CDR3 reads CASSLGLTHGYTF. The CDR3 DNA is TGTGCCAGCAGCCTCGGACTGACCCATGGCTACACCTTC.

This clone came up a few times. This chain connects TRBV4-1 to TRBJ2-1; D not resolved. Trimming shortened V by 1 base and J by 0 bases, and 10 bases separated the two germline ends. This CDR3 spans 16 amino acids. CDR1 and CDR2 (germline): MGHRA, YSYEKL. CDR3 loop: CASSQAGGSSYNEQFF. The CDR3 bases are TGCGCCAGCAGCCAAGCGGGCGGAAGCTCCTACAATGAGCAGTTCTTC.

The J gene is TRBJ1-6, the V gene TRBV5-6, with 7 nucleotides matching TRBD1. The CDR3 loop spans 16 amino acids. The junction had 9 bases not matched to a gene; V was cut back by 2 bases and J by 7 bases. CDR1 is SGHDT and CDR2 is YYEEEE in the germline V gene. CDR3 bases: TGTGCCAGCAGCTTACTAGGGGGCTCTGGCAATTCACCCCTCCACTTT. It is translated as CASSLLGGSGNSPLHF.

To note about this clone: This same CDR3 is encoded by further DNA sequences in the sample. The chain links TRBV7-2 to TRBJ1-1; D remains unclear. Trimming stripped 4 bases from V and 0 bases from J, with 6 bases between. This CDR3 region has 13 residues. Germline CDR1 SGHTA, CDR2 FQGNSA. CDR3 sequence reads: CASSSGMNTEAFF. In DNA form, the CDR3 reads TGTGCCAGCAGCTCAGGCATGAACACTGAAGCTTTCTTT. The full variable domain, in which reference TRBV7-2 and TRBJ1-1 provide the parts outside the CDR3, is GAGVSQSPSNKVTEKGKDVELRCDPISGHTALYWYRQSLGQGLEFLIYFQGNSAPDKSGLPSDRFSAERTGGSVSTLTIQRTQQEDSAVYLCASSSGMNTEAFFGQGTRLTVV.

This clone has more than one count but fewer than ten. CDR3 amino acids: CASSFERGTDTQYF. For the CDR3, the DNA is TGTGCCAGCAGTTTTGAGAGGGGCACAGATACGCAGTATTTT. This rearrangement joins TRBV27 to TRBJ2-3; weak D call: TRBD2 (5 bases). The V gene's germline CDR1 is MNHEY and CDR2 SMNVEV (reference sequence). The CDR3 contains 14 residues. Trimming cost V 3 bases and J 1 base, with 8 bases left between them.

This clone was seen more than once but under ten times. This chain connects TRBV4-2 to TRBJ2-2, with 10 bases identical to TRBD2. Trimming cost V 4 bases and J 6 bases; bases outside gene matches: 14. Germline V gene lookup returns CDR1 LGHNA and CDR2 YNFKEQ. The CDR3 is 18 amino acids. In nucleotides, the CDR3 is TGTGCCAGCAGCCCCGGGACTAGCGTCCAATCTCACTCCGGGGAGCTGTTTTTT. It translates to CASSPGTSVQSHSGELFF.

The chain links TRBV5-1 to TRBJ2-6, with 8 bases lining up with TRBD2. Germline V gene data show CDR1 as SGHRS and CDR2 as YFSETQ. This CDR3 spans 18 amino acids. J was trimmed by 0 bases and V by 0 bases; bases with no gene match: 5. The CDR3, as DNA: TGCGCCAGCAGCTTGGGACTAGCGAGTGGCTCTGGGGCCAACGTCCTGACTTTC. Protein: CASSLGLASGSGANVLTF.

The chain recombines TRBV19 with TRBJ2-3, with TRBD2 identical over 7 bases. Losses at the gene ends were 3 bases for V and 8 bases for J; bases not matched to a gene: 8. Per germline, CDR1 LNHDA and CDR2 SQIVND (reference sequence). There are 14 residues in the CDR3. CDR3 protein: CASSILASGATQYF. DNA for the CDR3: TGTGCCAGTAGTATCCTTGCTAGCGGCGCTACGCAGTATTTT. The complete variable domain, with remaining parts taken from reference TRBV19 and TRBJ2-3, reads DGGITQSPKYLFRKEGQNVTLSCEQNLNHDAMYWYRQDPGQGLRLIYYSQIVNDFQKGDIAEGYSVSREKKESFPLTVTSAQKNPTAFYLCASSILASGATQYFGPGTRLTVL.

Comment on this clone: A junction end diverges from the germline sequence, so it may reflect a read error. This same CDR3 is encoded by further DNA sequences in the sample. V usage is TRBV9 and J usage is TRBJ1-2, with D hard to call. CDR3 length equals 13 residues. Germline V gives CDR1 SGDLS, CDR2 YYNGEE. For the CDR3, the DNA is TGTGCCAGCAGCGTAGTAGCTAATTATGGCTACACCTTC. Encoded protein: CASSVVANYGYTF.

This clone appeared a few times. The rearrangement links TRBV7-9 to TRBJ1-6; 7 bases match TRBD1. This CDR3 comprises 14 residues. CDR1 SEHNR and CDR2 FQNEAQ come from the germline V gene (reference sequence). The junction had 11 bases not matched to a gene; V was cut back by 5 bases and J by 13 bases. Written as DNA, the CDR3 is TGTGCCAGCAGCCCTACCAGGGGGTCGGGGCCCCTCCACTTT. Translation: CASSPTRGSGPLHF.

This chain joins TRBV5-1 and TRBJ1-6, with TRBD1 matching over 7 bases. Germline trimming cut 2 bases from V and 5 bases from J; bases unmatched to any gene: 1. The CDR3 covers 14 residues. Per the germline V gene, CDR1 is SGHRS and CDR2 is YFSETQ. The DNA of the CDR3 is TGCGCCAGCAGCTTCGACAGGGATAATTCACCCCTCCACTTT. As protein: CASSFDRDNSPLHF.

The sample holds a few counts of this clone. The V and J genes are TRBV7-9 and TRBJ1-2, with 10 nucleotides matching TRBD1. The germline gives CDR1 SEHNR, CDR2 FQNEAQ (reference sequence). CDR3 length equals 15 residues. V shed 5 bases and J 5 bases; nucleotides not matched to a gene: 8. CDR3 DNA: TGTGCCAGCAGCCCCGGGACAGGGGTACGGTATGGCTACACCTTC. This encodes CASSPGTGVRYGYTF.

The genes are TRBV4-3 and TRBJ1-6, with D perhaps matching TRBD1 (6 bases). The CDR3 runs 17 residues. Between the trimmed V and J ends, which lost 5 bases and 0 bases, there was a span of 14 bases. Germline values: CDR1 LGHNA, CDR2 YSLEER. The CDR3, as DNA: TGCGCCAGCAGCACGGACAGTAGGAGCTCCTATAATTCACCCCTCCACTTT. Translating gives CASSTDSRSSYNSPLHF.

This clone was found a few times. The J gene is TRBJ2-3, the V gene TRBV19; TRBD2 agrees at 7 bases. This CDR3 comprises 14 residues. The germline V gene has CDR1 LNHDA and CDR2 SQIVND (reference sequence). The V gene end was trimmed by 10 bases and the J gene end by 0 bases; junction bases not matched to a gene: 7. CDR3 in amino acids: CATHPGGSTDTQYF. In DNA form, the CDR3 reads TGTGCCACCCACCCCGGGGGGAGCACAGATACGCAGTATTTT.

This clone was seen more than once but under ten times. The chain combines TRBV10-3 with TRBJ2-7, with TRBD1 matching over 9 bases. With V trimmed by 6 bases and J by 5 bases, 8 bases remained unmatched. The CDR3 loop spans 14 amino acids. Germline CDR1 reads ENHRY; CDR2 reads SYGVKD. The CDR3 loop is CAIRGGTGHHEQYF. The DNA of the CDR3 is TGTGCCATCAGGGGAGGGACAGGGCACCACGAGCAGTACTTC.